The subject of this entry is one T cell receptor (beta chain). The PCR used 60 Vbeta and 13 Jbeta primers. The data were produced by immunoSEQ multiplex PCR, yet TCRdb's version contains in-frame clones alone and is incomplete. In the table there are about 120,000 clones, about 79% of which are singletons. This sample was included in a study of cytomegalovirus exposure and HLA in healthy donors. The ends were cut back, 3 bases at V and 4 bases at J, with 9 bases in the middle. CDR3 length: 14 residues. Germline V CDR1 and CDR2: SEHNR, FQNEAQ (reference sequence). The chain recombines TRBV7-9 with TRBJ1-4; no firm D call. The sequenced sample was PBMCs. This clonotype was sampled from a human donor in good health. Here the CDR3 reads CASSLVSGNEKLFF. CDR3 nucleotides: TGTGCCAGCAGCTTGGTCTCGGGTAATGAAAAACTGTTTTTT.